The clone carrying this TCR beta chain was found a few times. CDR1 and CDR2 from the germline V gene are LGHNA and YSLEER. The CDR3 covers 17 residues. V shed 0 bases and J shed 6 bases, with 20 bases lying between them. This sample is part of a study of human T cells and chemical hapten exposure. As for the study in general: Diphenylcyclopropenone, dosed weekly to the scalp, was given to patients throughout the approximately 25-week study. 0.01% DPC was applied to the upper back in patch tests, which were read at 6 days.

Time point in this sample: patch test 2, 6 weeks after DPC sensitization. Treatment reported: therapeutic diphenylcyclopropenone sensitization with weekly scalp DPC. Individual cDNA molecules received unique molecular identifiers in the library. One entry per CDR3 protein results from TCRdb running MiXCR on the RACE reads. The sample has 330,000 or so distinct CDR3 sequences, about 6% seen once. The rearrangement joins TRBV4-3 to TRBJ1-2; no clear D gene. This sample comprised whole blood, obtained in connection with sensitization to the hapten diphenylcyclopropenone (DPC). The clonotype was recovered from a woman between 18 and 30 years old with alopecia areata. Some clones in this sample may be carry-over from other donors' samples. The CDR3: CASSQDQWPPGEDGYTF. The CDR3 bases are TGCGCCAGCAGCCAAGATCAGTGGCCACCAGGAGAAGATGGCTACACCTTC.